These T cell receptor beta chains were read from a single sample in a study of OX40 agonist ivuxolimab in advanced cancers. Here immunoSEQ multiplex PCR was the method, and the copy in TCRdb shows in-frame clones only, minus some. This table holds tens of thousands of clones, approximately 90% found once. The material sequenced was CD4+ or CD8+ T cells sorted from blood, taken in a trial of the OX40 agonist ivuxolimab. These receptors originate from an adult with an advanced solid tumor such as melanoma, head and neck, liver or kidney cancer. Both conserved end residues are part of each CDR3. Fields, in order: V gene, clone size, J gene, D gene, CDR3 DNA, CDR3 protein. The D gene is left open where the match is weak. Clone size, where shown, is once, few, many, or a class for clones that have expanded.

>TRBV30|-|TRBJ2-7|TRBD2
TGTGCCTGGAGTTACGGGGGGGGAACCTACGAGCAGTACTTC
CAWSYGGGTYEQYF
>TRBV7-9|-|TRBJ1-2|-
TGTGCCAGCAGCTTAGGGAGGGGTACGGGAGGCTACACCTTC
CASSLGRGTGGYTF
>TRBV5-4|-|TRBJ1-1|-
TGTGCCAGCAGCTTTAGGACAGCGAACACTGAAGCTTTCTTT
CASSFRTANTEAFF
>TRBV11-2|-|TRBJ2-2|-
TGTGCCAGCAGCTTAGTTACTACCGGGGAGCTGTTTTTT
CASSLVTTGELFF
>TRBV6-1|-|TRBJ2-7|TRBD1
TGTGCCAGCAGTCCTACAGGGGCGGTCGAGCAGTACTTC
CASSPTGAVEQYF
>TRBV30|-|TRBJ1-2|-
TGTGCCTGGAGTGTACTGGGGGGCTACACCTTC
CAWSVLGGYTF
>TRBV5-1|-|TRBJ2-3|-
TGCGCCAGCAGCTTGGGGTCTTGGCTTGACACAGATACGCAGTATTTT
CASSLGSWLDTDTQYF
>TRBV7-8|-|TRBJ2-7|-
TGTGCCAGCAGCTCGGGACGGCCTTTTTACGAGCAGTACTTC
CASSSGRPFYEQYF
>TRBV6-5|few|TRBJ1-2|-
TGTGCCAGCAGTTACTCAGGGAATTCAAACTATGGCTACACCTTC
CASSYSGNSNYGYTF
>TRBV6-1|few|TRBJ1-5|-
TGTGCCAGCAGTTTACAGGGACCGCATCAGCCCCAGCATTTT
CASSLQGPHQPQHF
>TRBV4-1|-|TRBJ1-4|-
TGCGCCAGCAGCCTTAATGAAAAACTGTTTTTT
CASSLNEKLFF
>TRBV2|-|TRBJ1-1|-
TGTGCCAGCAGGCAGGGCACTGAAGCTTTCTTT
CASRQGTEAFF
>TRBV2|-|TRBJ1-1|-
TGTGCCAGCAGCTTAGGCCGGGCCAGAGGCACTGAAGCTTTCTTT
CASSLGRARGTEAFF
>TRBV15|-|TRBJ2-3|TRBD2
TGTGCCACCAGCAGAGATCTAGCGGGGGTCACAGATACGCAGTATTTT
CATSRDLAGVTDTQYF